This passage covers 6 T cell receptor beta chains from one sample sequenced in a study of blood T cell repertoires in COVID-19. The assay was immunoSEQ multiplex PCR, and TCRdb's table has in-frame clones only and misses some. The table has 110,000 or so clones, about 85% seen once. Sample: peripheral blood. The receptors shown here come from a man in his forties with acute or convalescent COVID-19.

V gene TRBV27 combines with J gene TRBJ1-2; 7 bases map to TRBD1. The CDR3 extends over 13 amino acids. Looked up from germline, CDR1 is MNHEY and CDR2 is SMNVEV (reference sequence). The CDR3 DNA follows: TGTGTCTCGAACCGAATTGGGACAGATGGCTACACCTTC. This codes for CVSNRIGTDGYTF.

The J gene is TRBJ2-3, the V gene TRBV7-2; TRBD2 matches 8 bases. Germline CDR1 and CDR2: SGHTA and FQGNSA. This CDR3 is 16 amino acids long. V dropped 1 base and J dropped 2; count of bases not matched to a gene: 5. The DNA of the CDR3 is TGTGCCAGCAGCTTAGGTTCACTAGCGGACACAGATACGCAGTATTTT. It translates to CASSLGSLADTDTQYF.

The V call is TRBV15, the J call TRBJ1-5; D remains ambiguous. Germline assignment: CDR1 LNHNV and CDR2 YYDKDF (reference sequence). V shed 1 base and J shed 0 bases, with 10 bases lying between them. The CDR3 totals 16 residues. CDR3 nucleotides: TGTGCCACCAGCAGAGGAACTACGTATAGCAATCAGCCCCAGCATTTT. Its translation: CATSRGTTYSNQPQHF.

In its sample, this clone was seen a few times. The rearrangement joins TRBV5-1 to TRBJ2-7; possible D gene TRBD1, 5 bases. Germline lookup yields CDR1 SGHRS and CDR2 YFSETQ. CDR3 length: 12 amino acids. Trimming pared 1 base from V and 7 bases from J, leaving 9 bases between. The CDR3 DNA sequence: TGCGCCAGCAGCTTGTCAGGGTGGGAGCAGTACTTC. Translating gives CASSLSGWEQYF.

The V and J genes are TRBV28 and TRBJ2-7; 10 nucleotides line up with TRBD1. CDR1 is MDHEN, CDR2 SYDVKM, per germline. The CDR3 totals 14 residues. Trimming cost V 8 bases and J 5 bases; bases outside gene matches: 9. The CDR3 spells CASERGTGVHEQYF. CDR3 in DNA: TGTGCCAGCGAGCGCGGGACAGGGGTACACGAGCAGTACTTC.

The V call is TRBV3-1 (or the pseudogene TRBV3-2), the J call TRBJ2-7; 8 nucleotides line up with TRBD2. The germline CDR1 and CDR2 sequences are LGHDT and YNNKEL (reference sequence). CDR3 size: 16 residues. After removal of 2 bases from V and 5 bases from J, the junction contained 11 bases not matched to a gene. In nucleotides, the CDR3 is TGTGCCAGCAGCCAACGACTTAGCGGGGCGAGGGACGAGCAGTACTTC. Protein sequence: CASSQRLSGARDEQYF.